These 6 T cell receptor beta chains came from one sample sequenced in a study of radiation and T cells in renal cell carcinoma. Assay: immunoSEQ multiplex PCR; the TCRdb copy retains only in-frame clones and omits some. Of about 130,000 clones listed, around 85% are singletons. Time point meaning: blood 2 weeks post-SBRT. Treatment reported: 15 Gy SBRT to primary tumor, nephrectomy 4 weeks later. Source: blood, taken from a patient whose treatment included radiotherapy and nephrectomy. The receptor set was obtained from a man aged 50 to 60 with renal cell carcinoma.

The chain has TRBV6-1 and TRBJ1-5; D gene unclear. CDR1 is MNHNS, CDR2 SASEGT, per germline. The CDR3 spans 14 residues. V was trimmed by 0 bases and J by 5 bases, leaving 8 bases between them. CDR3: CASSEALRDQPQHF. As DNA, the CDR3 is TGTGCCAGCAGTGAAGCGTTGCGGGATCAGCCCCAGCATTTT.

The genes are TRBV28 and TRBJ2-7; D is unresolved. CDR3 size: 15 residues. The V end lost 5 bases, the J end lost 2 bases, and 16 bases lay between the germline ends. The germline gives CDR1 MDHEN, CDR2 SYDVKM. CDR3 amino acids: CASSDSGSQAYEQYF. The CDR3 nucleotides read TGTGCCAGCAGTGACTCCGGGTCCCAAGCCTACGAGCAGTACTTC.

The chain recombines TRBV19 with TRBJ1-1; the D gene is possibly TRBD1 (5 bases). Germline loops: CDR1 LNHDA, CDR2 SQIVND (reference sequence). This CDR3 contains 14 residues. V lost 5 bases to trimming and J lost 1 base, with 11 bases between them. The DNA for the CDR3 is TGTGCCAGTAGTGGGACTGGGGGGAACACTGAAGCTTTCTTT. Amino acid sequence: CASSGTGGNTEAFF.

The chain couples TRBV11-2 to TRBJ1-1; D call uncertain. Per germline, CDR1 SGHAT and CDR2 FQNNGV. This CDR3 region has 13 residues. V was cut by 1 base and J by 4 bases, with 7 bases left in between. The CDR3 DNA is TGTGCCAGCAGCTTAGGGAGAGGCACTGAAGCTTTCTTT. It translates to CASSLGRGTEAFF.

Only one count was recorded for this clone. The chain carries TRBV4-2 and TRBJ2-1, with D perhaps assigned TRBD1 or TRBD2 (5 bases each). V was pared by 0 bases and J by 7 bases, with 19 bases between. The CDR3 is made up of 17 amino acids. The germline V gene encodes CDR1 LGHNA and CDR2 YNFKEQ. CDR3 protein: CASSQDPGPDRGNEQFF. The CDR3, as DNA: TGTGCCAGCAGCCAAGATCCAGGGCCCGACCGAGGGAATGAGCAGTTCTTC.

The chain recombines TRBV5-5 with TRBJ2-7; D not resolved. The CDR3 runs 11 residues. V lost 4 bases and J 3 bases, leaving 5 bases between the germline ends. The germline gives CDR1 SGHKS, CDR2 YYEKEE (reference sequence). CDR3 amino acids: CASSVNYEQYF. CDR3 coding DNA: TGTGCCAGCAGCGTGAACTACGAGCAGTACTTC.